This T cell receptor beta chain stems from a study of blood T cell repertoires in COVID-19. Overall study context: Whether acute or convalescent, the COVID-19 samples came from the United States, Italy and Spain.

In the authors' workflow: Researchers report that nucleated cell counts were estimated from reference gene primer amplification. Here immunoSEQ multiplex PCR was the method, and the copy in TCRdb shows in-frame clones only, minus some. The V and J calls and clone size come from that table; D and trimming were worked out from the DNA. The sample lists about 200,000 clones; around 79% were seen once. This receptor was identified in a man over 45 who had recovered from COVID-19. The sequenced sample was peripheral blood.

The CDR3 sequence: CASSQVSGVDTGELFF. DNA for the CDR3: TGTGCCAGCAGCCAAGTTTCGGGGGTTGACACCGGGGAGCTGTTTTTT. The V call is TRBV4-2, the J call TRBJ2-2, with D perhaps TRBD2 (6 bases). V was clipped by 1 base and J by 3 bases, with 12 bases between them. Germline-derived CDR1 and CDR2 are LGHNA and YNFKEQ. The CDR3 runs 16 residues.